A single sample gave rise to the 5 T cell receptor beta chains below, sequenced in a study of T cell repertoires in cytomegalovirus infection. No antigen is known for these receptors. TCRdb re-derived calls from the reads in MiXCR, one entry per CDR3 protein. The sample has around 78,000 distinct CDR3 sequences; about 40% are singletons. The sample here was CD8+ T cells from cultured PBMCs, taken from culture after CMV antigen stimulation. The receptors stem from a human donor in good health (CMV status not recorded). Some clones in this sample may be carry-over from other donors' samples.

This chain uses TRBV6-8 with TRBJ2-1; unclear D gene. Germline-derived CDR1 and CDR2 are MNHGY and SAAAGT. The V end was cut by 0 bases, the J end by 9 bases, with 12 bases between. This CDR3 region has 14 residues. CDR3 nucleotide sequence: TGTGCCAGCAGTTACTCGAAAGAGTATGGTGAGCAGTTCTTC. Protein sequence: CASSYSKEYGEQFF.

This chain joins TRBV19 and TRBJ1-5, with D possibly matching TRBD1 (5 bases). The CDR3 is 15 amino acids. Trimming removed 5 bases at V and 5 bases at J, with 16 bases between. Germline lookup yields CDR1 LNHDA and CDR2 SQIVND (reference sequence). The DNA for the CDR3 is TGTGCCAGTAGTCCCCGGGACTGGGGCGATCAGCCCCAGCATTTT. Its protein product is CASSPRDWGDQPQHF.

J is TRBJ1-1 and V is TRBV2; D is undetermined. CDR1 and CDR2 (germline): SNHLY, FYNNEI. The CDR3 is 14 residues long. V was trimmed by 2 bases and J by 11 bases, leaving 18 bases between them. DNA of the CDR3: TGTGCCAGCAGTGAATTAGATCGATGGGATGGGGCTTTCTTT. This gives the protein CASSELDRWDGAFF. The whole variable domain, remainder taken from reference TRBV2 and TRBJ1-1, is EPEVTQTPSHQVTQMGQEVILRCVPISNHLYFYWYRQILGQKVEFLVSFYNNEISEKSEIFDDQFSVERPDGSNFTLKIRSTKLEDSAMYFCASSELDRWDGAFFGQGTRLTVV.

V gene TRBV12-3 or TRBV12-4 combines with J gene TRBJ1-1; D not certain. The CDR3 loop spans 15 amino acids. Trimming removed 3 bases from V and 7 bases from J, with 18 bases in between. CDR3 in amino acids: CASSFSGGRLLEAFF. DNA of the CDR3: TGTGCCAGCAGTTTTTCCGGCGGCAGGCTCCTTGAAGCTTTCTTT.

The chain uses TRBV5-1 and TRBJ2-3, with 11 bases aligning to TRBD1. The CDR3 covers 16 residues. CDR1 is SGHRS and CDR2 is YFSETQ in the germline V gene. The ends lost 5 bases at V and 6 bases at J; junction bases unmatched: 11. The CDR3 loop is CASRRPDRGLLDTQYF. The CDR3 coding sequence is TGCGCCAGCAGAAGACCGGACAGGGGGCTATTGGATACGCAGTATTTT.